This T cell receptor beta chain came from a study of tumor-infiltrating lymphocytes in primary liver carcinoma. Turning to the study itself: Participating patients were men and women between 30 and 69 years old. Productive TCRbeta read yields ran from roughly 3.9 to 6.8 million per sample and were similar between tissues. General observations from the study: Tumor specimens were characterized by a significantly higher top-250-clone fraction than blood (p = 0.039).

cDNA specific to TCR beta was made from approximately 0.55 ug of total RNA, with a constant-region primer employed for priming. Nested multiplex PCR, run for three rounds with slightly modified ARM-PCR, yielded TCR beta libraries. TRBV1-TRBV30 forward and Cbeta reverse primers drove the first two roughly 10-cycle rounds. TCRdb re-derived calls from the multiplex PCR reads in MiXCR, one entry per CDR3 protein. The sample has tens of thousands of distinct CDR3 sequences, approximately 77% seen once; the top ten hold just under 20%. About this clonotype itself: Its specificity is not known. A junction boundary mismatches the germline segment, possibly from a read error.

RNA and DNA were co-extracted from around 20-30 mg of unsorted bulk tissue. This CDR3 region has 13 residues. The sequence was collected from a middle-aged man with primary liver carcinoma and hepatitis B virus infection. Sequencing was performed on liver tumor tissue from sampling region 1. Documented subset: tumor region T1, superior pole. This rearrangement joins TRBV12-3 or TRBV12-4 to TRBJ2-1; 9 bases are shared with TRBD1. The CDR3 DNA follows: TGTGCCAGCAGTACGGACAGGGGTAATGAGCAGTCATTC. Translating it yields CASSTDRGNEQSF.